The T cell receptor (beta chain) under discussion was sequenced for a study of blood T cell repertoires in COVID-19. Study overall: Acute and convalescent COVID-19 specimens originated in the United States, Italy and Spain. In each case, the material was cDNA or gDNA derived from T cells, B-cell-depleted T cells, or PBMCs.

Per germline, CDR1 SQVTM and CDR2 ANQGSEA. V gave up 4 bases and J gave up 5 bases, with 20 bases separating them. The CDR3 has 15 residues. Original processing notes: How many nucleated cells were present was estimated from reference gene primer amplification. Profiled with immunoSEQ multiplex PCR; TCRdb holds only in-frame clones, not every one. V and J calls and clone size are copied from that table; D and trimming were computed from the DNA. The sample lists 250,000 or so clones; nearly 90% were seen once. This sequence was found in a young man with active or convalescent COVID-19. This chain uses TRBV29-1 with TRBJ2-5; D is perhaps TRBD2 (6 bases). Sequences were obtained from peripheral blood. The CDR3 loop is CSVVSPVRGTETQYF. The CDR3 DNA sequence: TGCAGCGTTGTTTCTCCCGTGCGGGGTACCGAGACCCAGTACTTC. The complete variable domain, with remaining parts taken from reference TRBV29-1 and TRBJ2-5, reads SAVISQKPSRDICQRGTSLTIQCQVDSQVTMMFWYRQQPGQSLTLIATANQGSEATYESGFVIDKFPISRPNLTFSTLTVSNMSPEDSSIYLCSVVSPVRGTETQYFGPGTRLLVL.